This T cell receptor (beta chain) was identified during a study of control samples from healthy donors and cancer patients. TCRdb's table, derived via immunoSEQ multiplex PCR, lists solely in-frame clones and lacks some. The sample shows 150,000 to 180,000 clones, approximately 93% of them seen only once. As for this clone: The same CDR3 can be traced to other DNA sequences in this sample.

Germline V CDR1 and CDR2: MGHRA, YSYEKL. V was cut by 1 base and J by 4 bases, with 13 bases left in between. The length of the CDR3 is 15 residues. V is TRBV4-1 and J is TRBJ1-2; unclear D gene. The TCR originated in a man between 35 and 55 years old in good health. The source material was blood. The CDR3 DNA is TGCGCCAGCAGCCAAGGAGGGCCCGGCACCTATGGCTACACCTTC. Translation gives CASSQGGPGTYGYTF.